Listed here are 19 T cell receptor beta chains from one sample, sequenced in a study of cytomegalovirus exposure and HLA in healthy donors (dated by TCRdb to the late 2010s). The library was built by means of the immunoSEQ multiplex PCR assay. For the multiplex PCR, a mixture combining 60 forward primers for TCR Vbeta segments and 13 reverse primers for TCR Jbeta segments was used. TCRdb provides this immuneACCESS table in a form limited to in-frame rearrangements. Some clones are lacking; in checked studies, under half of them reflect an unresolved V gene, and why the rest are absent is not known. The table for this sample lists 90,000 or so clones; 82% of them were counted only once. The top ten clones comprise approximately 3.6% of the sample. The sample comprised PBMCs. These receptors came from a man under 40 in good health and CMV-seropositive.

There are a few counts of this clone. Here the CDR3 reads CASSDSGTGKETQYF. DNA of the CDR3: TGTGCCAGCAGTGATTCCGGGACAGGAAAAGAGACCCAGTACTTC. The gene calls are TRBV2 and TRBJ2-5, with 8 bases matching TRBD1. Germline V lookup: CDR1 SNHLY, CDR2 FYNNEI. The CDR3 sequence is 15 residues long. V shed 3 bases and J 3 bases; nucleotides not matched to a gene: 6.

The chain couples TRBV27 to TRBJ2-5; D is possibly TRBD1 (5 bases). This CDR3 region has 16 residues. Germline V gene sequence: CDR1 MNHEY, CDR2 SMNVEV (reference sequence). Trimming shortened V by 4 bases and J by 2 bases, and 17 bases separated the two germline ends. Here the CDR3 DNA reads TGTGCCAGCAGTTCCCACAGACAGAGAAGACAAGAGACCCAGTACTTC. It codes for CASSSHRQRRQETQYF.

This clone is a singleton in its sample. The chain combines TRBV10-3 with TRBJ2-7, with 7 bases lining up with TRBD1. The V gene end was trimmed by 2 bases and the J gene end by 6 bases; junction bases not matched to a gene: 4. CDR3 length: 13 amino acids. CDR1 and CDR2 from the germline V gene are ENHRY and SYGVKD. CDR3 in amino acids: CAISEPTGFEQYF. CDR3 nucleotide sequence: TGTGCCATCAGTGAGCCGACAGGGTTCGAGCAGTACTTC.

The V gene is TRBV14, the J gene TRBJ2-7; D may be TRBD2 (5 bases). Between the trimmed V and J ends, which lost 0 bases and 7 bases, there was a span of 13 bases. Germline V lookup: CDR1 SGHDN, CDR2 FVKESK. CDR3 length: 14 amino acids. The CDR3 reads CASSQEDTRGEQYF. As DNA, the CDR3 is TGTGCCAGCAGCCAAGAAGATACCCGCGGGGAGCAGTACTTC.

The chain carries TRBV28 and TRBJ1-1; no clear D gene. CDR3 length equals 12 residues. Trimming removed 10 bases at V and 2 bases at J, with 11 bases between. Germline V CDR1 and CDR2: MDHEN, SYDVKM. The CDR3 loop is CATLTGNTEAFF. The CDR3 DNA reads TGTGCCACTCTTACGGGAAACACTGAAGCTTTCTTT.

The gene calls are TRBV2 and TRBJ2-3; 7 bases line up with TRBD1. The CDR3 extends over 15 amino acids. V lost 5 bases and J lost 7; bases outside the gene matches: 12. Germline CDR1 reads SNHLY; CDR2 reads FYNNEI. The CDR3 reads CASSLSRTGLHTQYF. CDR3 nucleotide sequence: TGTGCCAGCAGTCTCTCGAGGACAGGATTACATACGCAGTATTTT.

This clone showed up just a few times. The chain is built from TRBV6-5 and TRBJ1-3, with D maybe TRBD1 (6 bases). Germline V gives CDR1 MNHEY, CDR2 SVGAGI. This CDR3 is built from 15 residues. V shed 4 bases and J shed 0 bases, with 10 bases lying between them. The CDR3 nucleotides read TGTGCCAGCAGTTTTGCAGGGGACTCTGGAAACACCATATATTTT. Protein product: CASSFAGDSGNTIYF.

The V gene is TRBV19, the J gene TRBJ2-7; unclear D gene. Trimming left V 6 bases short and J 2 bases short, with 11 bases between. The CDR3 is 13 residues long. The germline V gene encodes CDR1 LNHDA and CDR2 SQIVND (reference sequence). The CDR3: CASREQQTYEQYF. The CDR3 region has the DNA TGTGCCAGTAGAGAACAGCAAACCTACGAGCAGTACTTC.

The chain couples TRBV5-1 to TRBJ2-7; TRBD2 agrees at 8 bases. Germline lookup yields CDR1 SGHRS and CDR2 YFSETQ. The junction had 5 bases not matched to a gene; V was cut back by 0 bases and J by 3 bases. This CDR3 spans 15 amino acids. Written as DNA, the CDR3 is TGCGCCAGCAGCTTGGCTCTAGCGGGTAACTACGAGCAGTACTTC. It specifies CASSLALAGNYEQYF. Supplemented by reference TRBV5-1 and TRBJ2-7, the full variable domain reads KAGVTQTPRYLIKTRGQQVTLSCSPISGHRSVSWYQQTPGQGLQFLFEYFSETQRNKGNFPGRFSGRQFSNSRSEMNVSTLELGDSALYLCASSLALAGNYEQYFGPGTRLTVT.

The J gene is TRBJ2-7, the V gene TRBV6-1, with D perhaps matching TRBD2 (5 bases). CDR3 length equals 16 residues. CDR1 and CDR2 from the germline V gene are MNHNS and SASEGT. Trimming left V 2 bases short and J 0 bases short, with 14 bases between. CDR3 region: CASSEFFRGISYEQYF. CDR3 DNA sequence: TGTGCCAGCAGTGAATTCTTTCGAGGGATCTCCTACGAGCAGTACTTC.

On this clone: One end of the junction does not line up with germline, which may come from a read error. This chain joins TRBV28 and TRBJ2-1; 8 bases line up with TRBD2. The CDR3 has 15 amino acids. CDR1 MDHEN and CDR2 SYDVKM come from the germline V gene. CDR3 sequence: CASSLSGTRLNEQFF. For the CDR3, the DNA is TGTGCCAGCAGCTTATCCGGGACTAGGCTCAATGAGCAGTTCTTC.

V usage is TRBV12-5 and J usage is TRBJ2-7, with TRBD2 matching 7 bases. Germline V gene data show CDR1 as LGHNT and CDR2 as FRNRAP. CDR3 length: 19 residues. V lost 3 bases and J lost 2; bases outside the gene matches: 19. CDR3 protein: CASGLGSRNLTGRAYEQYF. The CDR3 bases are TGTGCTAGTGGTTTAGGGTCGAGAAACCTTACTGGGAGGGCCTACGAGCAGTACTTC.

This clone was recorded a few times. The rearrangement links TRBV6-5 to TRBJ2-5; D is perhaps TRBD1 (6 bases). The CDR3 extends over 11 amino acids. V shed 7 bases and J shed 5 bases, with 8 bases lying between them. Germline CDR1 reads MNHEY; CDR2 reads SVGAGI. The CDR3 DNA follows: TGTGCCAGCACCCAGGGGGAGACCCAGTACTTC. It is translated as CASTQGETQYF.

V and J are TRBV28 and TRBJ1-4; D is perhaps TRBD1 (5 bases). The germline V gene has CDR1 MDHEN and CDR2 SYDVKM. V was cut by 2 bases and J by 8 bases, with 15 bases left in between. This CDR3 region has 15 residues. In DNA, the CDR3 is TGTGCCAGCAGTTTAGGATTAGGGGATAGGGAAAAACTGTTTTTT. It yields the protein CASSLGLGDREKLFF.

V usage is TRBV5-1 and J usage is TRBJ2-5; 10 bases map to TRBD1. The CDR3 extends over 18 amino acids. Germline CDR1 reads SGHRS; CDR2 reads YFSETQ. The trim removed 4 bases at V and 4 bases at J, leaving 16 bases unmatched. CDR3 in amino acids: CASSRSISPGQGRETQYF. The CDR3 bases are TGCGCCAGCAGCCGTAGTATTAGTCCGGGACAGGGGCGAGAGACCCAGTACTTC.

This rearrangement joins TRBV2 to TRBJ2-1; TRBD2 matches 8 bases. This CDR3 comprises 15 residues. The V segment lost 6 bases and the J segment 4 bases; nucleotides outside the gene matches: 8. Germline values: CDR1 SNHLY, CDR2 FYNNEI. The CDR3 is CASSRSGEPYNEQFF. As DNA, the CDR3 is TGTGCCAGCAGCCGTAGCGGGGAACCTTACAATGAGCAGTTCTTC.

This clone has just a few counts. The chain carries TRBV6-5 and TRBJ2-7; a weak D match, TRBD1 (5 bases). Germline loops: CDR1 MNHEY, CDR2 SVGAGI. The CDR3 has 14 residues. V dropped 3 bases and J dropped 4 bases, with 13 bases sitting between them. CDR3 coding DNA: TGTGCCAGCAGTTATGGGGCTGCTCCGTACGAGCAGTACTTC. As protein: CASSYGAAPYEQYF.

The chain employs TRBV11-3 and TRBJ2-3; 8 nucleotides align to TRBD2. J lost 4 bases, V lost 1 base, and 13 bases had no gene match. This CDR3 has 18 residues. The germline V gene has CDR1 SGHNT and CDR2 YENEEA. CDR3 nucleotides: TGTGCCAGCAGCTTAGGGGACTTCGGACTAGCAGCTGCAGATACGCAGTATTTT. The encoded protein is CASSLGDFGLAAADTQYF.

The chain joins TRBV7-9 to TRBJ1-5, with 9 bases that match TRBD1. CDR1 is SEHNR, CDR2 FQNEAQ, per germline (reference sequence). V lost 1 base to trimming and J lost 5 bases; unmatched junction nucleotides: 3. CDR3 size: 15 residues. The chain's CDR3 is CASSLGDRVDQPQHF. For the CDR3, the DNA is TGTGCCAGCAGCTTAGGGGACAGGGTTGATCAGCCCCAGCATTTT. The whole variable domain, remainder taken from reference TRBV7-9 and TRBJ1-5, is DTGVSQNPRHKITKRGQNVTFRCDPISEHNRLYWYRQTLGQGPEFLTYFQNEAQLEKSRLLSDRFSAERPKGSFSTLEIQRTEQGDSAMYLCASSLGDRVDQPQHFGDGTRLSIL.